This T cell receptor (beta chain) is from a study of neurological immune-mediated disorders. The cDNA came from 5'RACE, which used 10-nucleotide random UMIs. TCRdb processed the 5' RACE reads anew with MiXCR; each CDR3 protein has one entry. This sample carries under 90,000 distinct CDR3 sequences, roughly 9.9% of them seen once, and the ten largest clones take 1.5% to 2%. With 7 bases clipped from V and 0 bases from J, the junction kept 3 bases outside the gene matches. Per the germline V gene, CDR1 is SQVTM and CDR2 is ANQGSEA. The CDR3 has 12 residues. The sample holds many counts of this clonotype. Its antigen is still unknown. Notes on the study in general: The highest TCR clonal expansion occurred in HTLV-1-associated myelopathy; multiple sclerosis fell below healthy controls. Across subjects, no CDR3 amino acid sequence appeared in expanded clones of more than one subject, a finding that suggested private repertoires in all groups.

Sequencing was done on a sample of PBMCs. The chain has TRBV29-1 and TRBJ2-7, with 7 bases identical to TRBD1. The TCR originated in a man over 45 in good health. The CDR3 loop reads CSGGGSSYEQYF. CDR3 in DNA: TGCAGCGGAGGGGGCAGCTCCTACGAGCAGTACTTC.